The 17 T cell receptor beta chains below come from one sample, sequenced in a study of blood T cell repertoires in COVID-19. TCRdb's table, derived via immunoSEQ multiplex PCR, lists solely in-frame clones and lacks some. The sample consists of 120,000 or so clones, around four fifths of them appearing once. Sequencing was done on a sample of peripheral blood. The origin of the receptors is a human donor in a cohort sampled during active COVID-19.

V usage is TRBV19 and J usage is TRBJ2-3, with 7 bases fitting TRBD1. CDR1 and CDR2 from the germline V gene are LNHDA and SQIVND (reference sequence). V lost 10 bases, J lost 0 bases, and 4 bases stayed unmatched. The CDR3 is 13 amino acids. Here the CDR3 DNA reads TGTGCCACCTCGGGACAGAGCACAGATACGCAGTATTTT. Translating it yields CATSGQSTDTQYF.

This chain links TRBV19 with TRBJ1-6; D is perhaps TRBD1 (6 bases). The germline V gene has CDR1 LNHDA and CDR2 SQIVND (reference sequence). Between the trimmed V and J ends, which lost 7 bases and 5 bases, there was a span of 27 bases. CDR3 length: 19 amino acids. DNA of the CDR3: TGTGCCAGTACCGACTCCGGGGCAGGGGCCCTTTCCGATAATTCACCCCTCCACTTT. Translated, it gives CASTDSGAGALSDNSPLHF.

This chain uses TRBV19 with TRBJ1-5, with D possibly matching TRBD1 (5 bases). Between the trimmed V and J ends, which lost 4 bases and 3 bases, there was a span of 7 bases. CDR3 size: 13 residues. Germline V gene sequence: CDR1 LNHDA, CDR2 SQIVND (reference sequence). The chain's CDR3 is CASSRQNNQPQHF. Here the CDR3 DNA reads TGTGCCAGTAGTAGACAGAACAATCAGCCCCAGCATTTT.

V usage is TRBV7-8 and J usage is TRBJ1-5, with D possibly matching TRBD1 (5 bases). Trimming removed 2 bases at V and 4 bases at J, with 15 bases between. The CDR3 extends over 16 amino acids. Germline CDR1 is SGHVS and CDR2 is FQNEAQ. The CDR3 DNA follows: TGTGCCAGCAGCTTATCGGGCCAGGGCCGGAATCAGCCCCAGCATTTT. Its protein is CASSLSGQGRNQPQHF.

The V and J genes are TRBV4-1 and TRBJ1-2, with a weak D call TRBD1 (5 bases). V dropped 2 bases and J dropped 3 bases, with 10 bases sitting between them. Germline V gene lookup returns CDR1 MGHRA and CDR2 YSYEKL. The CDR3 has 14 residues. The chain's CDR3 is CASSQFRVDYGYTF. In DNA form, the CDR3 reads TGCGCCAGCAGCCAATTCAGGGTTGACTATGGCTACACCTTC.

This sequence joins TRBV2 and TRBJ2-1; 13 bases are shared with TRBD2. Germline CDR1 reads SNHLY; CDR2 reads FYNNEI. The CDR3 runs 20 residues. V lost 8 bases to trimming and J lost 6 bases; unmatched junction nucleotides: 22. DNA for the CDR3: TGTGCCAGCGACACCTTAACAGGACTAGCGGGGGCGTTGCCGGGCAATGAGCAGTTCTTC. Translating it yields CASDTLTGLAGALPGNEQFF.

The rearrangement uses TRBV5-1 and TRBJ1-4; TRBD1 agrees at 9 bases. The CDR3 is made up of 14 amino acids. CDR1 SGHRS and CDR2 YFSETQ come from the germline V gene. Trimming cost V 3 bases and J 8 bases; bases outside gene matches: 5. DNA of the CDR3: TGCGCCAGCAGCTCCGGGACAGGGATGGAAAAACTGTTTTTT. This encodes CASSSGTGMEKLFF.

The chain is built from TRBV18 and TRBJ1-1; D call uncertain. CDR3 length: 14 residues. Germline V gene sequence: CDR1 KGHSH, CDR2 LQKENI. The germline V and J ends were trimmed by 4 bases and 0 bases, with 9 bases remaining between them. CDR3: CASSLDQVNTEAFF. The CDR3, as DNA: TGTGCCAGCTCACTCGACCAGGTGAACACTGAAGCTTTCTTT.

The chain is built from TRBV19 and TRBJ2-2; TRBD1 agrees at 7 bases. The CDR3 is made up of 15 amino acids. Per the germline V gene, CDR1 is LNHDA and CDR2 is SQIVND (reference sequence). V was clipped by 5 bases and J by 7 bases; unmatched bases: 10. For the CDR3, the DNA is TGTGCCAGTAGTGATTGGACAGGACCTGTCGGGGAGCTGTTTTTT. Its protein product is CASSDWTGPVGELFF.

The chain employs TRBV10-3 and TRBJ2-3, with D tentatively TRBD1 (5 bases). Trimming took off 4 bases at V and 0 bases at J, with 8 bases between the two ends. CDR3 size: 14 residues. The germline CDR1 and CDR2 sequences are ENHRY and SYGVKD. The CDR3 DNA follows: TGTGCCATCAGTGGACAGCCAAGCACAGATACGCAGTATTTT. Its protein is CAISGQPSTDTQYF.

The sample holds one count of this clone. This chain joins TRBV3-1 (or the pseudogene TRBV3-2) and TRBJ2-3; 9 bases fit TRBD1. Germline CDR1 is LGHDT and CDR2 is YNNKEL (reference sequence). The CDR3 has 12 amino acids. Trimming removed 5 bases from V and 13 bases from J; junction bases left unmatched: 7. This CDR3 is CASSSRDRVKYF. The CDR3, as DNA: TGTGCCAGCAGCTCCCGGGACAGGGTTAAGTATTTT.

The chain has TRBV2 and TRBJ1-3; the match to TRBD1 covers 8 bases. The CDR3 runs to 15 residues. The germline gives CDR1 SNHLY, CDR2 FYNNEI. V lost 6 bases, J lost 2 bases, and 6 bases stayed unmatched. The CDR3 nucleotides are TGTGCCAGCAGACCGCTCAGGGGGCCTGGAAACACCATATATTTT. Translating it yields CASRPLRGPGNTIYF.

The chain carries TRBV9 and TRBJ1-1; no firm D call. Germline CDR1 is SGDLS and CDR2 is YYNGEE. The CDR3 totals 15 residues. The germline V and J ends were trimmed by 4 bases and 1 base, with 14 bases remaining between them. The CDR3 spells CASSPQSQPNTEAFF. CDR3 bases: TGTGCCAGCAGCCCTCAGTCCCAACCGAACACTGAAGCTTTCTTT.

This clone appeared a few times. The chain has TRBV6-2 or TRBV6-3 and TRBJ1-2; D unclear. The CDR3 length is 17 residues. V dropped 4 bases and J dropped 0 bases, with 18 bases sitting between them. Per the germline V gene, CDR1 is MNHEY and CDR2 is SVGEGT. CDR3 coding DNA: TGTGCCAGCAGTTTCACGAGGGCCGTTGGGACTAACTATGGCTACACCTTC. Protein: CASSFTRAVGTNYGYTF.

This chain joins TRBV10-3 and TRBJ1-1; 7 bases line up with TRBD1. The germline gives CDR1 ENHRY, CDR2 SYGVKD. V shed 5 bases, J shed 0 bases, and the junction held 12 bases outside the gene matches. There are 17 residues in the CDR3. This CDR3 reads CAISRVRGGGMNTEAFF. CDR3 nucleotides: TGTGCCATCAGTCGAGTGCGAGGGGGCGGGATGAACACTGAAGCTTTCTTT.

This sequence joins TRBV10-3 and TRBJ1-1; D is ambiguous. CDR3 length: 13 amino acids. V lost 7 bases and J 3 bases, leaving 12 bases between the germline ends. Germline V gene data show CDR1 as ENHRY and CDR2 as SYGVKD. In DNA form, the CDR3 reads TGTGCCATCACCCGGGAAGCGGACACTGAAGCTTTCTTT. Residues: CAITREADTEAFF.

The rearrangement links TRBV14 to TRBJ2-7; the D gene is possibly TRBD1 (6 bases). CDR1 and CDR2 (germline): SGHDN, FVKESK. The CDR3 runs 15 residues. V dropped 3 bases and J dropped 0 bases, with 12 bases sitting between them. CDR3 in DNA: TGTGCCAGCAGCCAGGGACATTTTATCTCCTACGAGCAGTACTTC. This codes for CASSQGHFISYEQYF.